A selection of T cell receptor beta chains follows, all from one sample in a study of blood T cell repertoires in COVID-19. Assay used: immunoSEQ multiplex PCR; TCRdb lists only in-frame clones, some missing. The sample records tens of thousands of clones, 65% to 90% being singletons. Sequenced material: peripheral blood. The source of these receptors is a man between 45 and 60 years old with active COVID-19. The CDR3 runs from the conserved cysteine through the conserved F or W. The D gene is left open where the match is weak. Clone size is shown for a subset of rows, as once, few, many or a class of expanded clone.

v_call,d_call,clone_size,j_call,cdr3_length,cdr3_aa,cdr3_nt
TRBV20-1,TRBD2,.,TRBJ2-3,17,CSASSSGGPLLTDTQYF,TGCAGTGCTAGTTCCAGCGGGGGGCCTCTCCTCACAGATACGCAGTATTTT
TRBV18,.,.,TRBJ2-3,14,CASPGDLEGGTQYF,TGTGCCAGCCCTGGGGACTTAGAAGGAGGTACGCAGTATTTT
TRBV19,TRBD2,.,TRBJ2-7,18,CASSIPRGLAGGPYEQYF,TGTGCCAGTAGTATACCCCGCGGACTAGCGGGAGGACCCTACGAGCAGTACTTC
TRBV2,TRBD1,once,TRBJ2-1,16,CASSSQGTGIYNEQFF,TGTGCCAGCAGTTCTCAGGGGACAGGGATCTACAATGAGCAGTTCTTC
TRBV28,TRBD1,.,TRBJ1-2,12,CASGQGEYGYTF,TGTGCCAGCGGACAGGGGGAATATGGCTACACCTTC
TRBV11-2,TRBD2,.,TRBJ2-3,15,CASSLTSGGEDTQYF,TGTGCCAGCAGCTTAACTAGCGGGGGTGAAGATACGCAGTATTTT
TRBV28,.,.,TRBJ1-5,15,CASSLGLAGNQPQHF,TGTGCCAGCAGTTTAGGTTTGGCGGGCAATCAGCCCCAGCATTTT
TRBV11-2,TRBD2,.,TRBJ2-7,15,CASSLRAGVAYEQYF,TGTGCCAGCAGCTTACGAGCGGGAGTGGCCTACGAGCAGTACTTC
TRBV5-5,.,.,TRBJ1-1,16,CASSLGSRVGVTEAFF,TGTGCCAGCAGCTTGGGGTCCAGGGTCGGAGTCACTGAAGCTTTCTTT
TRBV27,TRBD2,.,TRBJ2-2,18,CASSLMGLAGGPAGELFF,TGTGCCAGCAGTTTAATGGGACTAGCGGGAGGGCCCGCCGGGGAGCTGTTTTTT
TRBV6-5,.,.,TRBJ2-7,13,CASRFQGLPEQYF,TGTGCCAGCAGGTTTCAGGGGTTGCCCGAGCAGTACTTC
TRBV7-6,TRBD1,once,TRBJ1-1,14,CASSIGQEDTEAFF,TGTGCCAGCAGCATAGGACAGGAGGACACTGAAGCTTTCTTT
TRBV30,TRBD2,.,TRBJ2-5,13,CAWSVTGGETQYF,TGTGCCTGGAGTGTAACGGGAGGGGAGACCCAGTACTTC
TRBV7-3,.,.,TRBJ2-1,15,CASSYDRSSYNEQFF,TGTGCCAGCAGCTACGACAGGAGCTCCTACAATGAGCAGTTCTTC
TRBV28,.,.,TRBJ2-7,15,CASSPVSDRSYEQYF,TGTGCCAGCAGTCCCGTATCGGACAGATCCTACGAGCAGTACTTC